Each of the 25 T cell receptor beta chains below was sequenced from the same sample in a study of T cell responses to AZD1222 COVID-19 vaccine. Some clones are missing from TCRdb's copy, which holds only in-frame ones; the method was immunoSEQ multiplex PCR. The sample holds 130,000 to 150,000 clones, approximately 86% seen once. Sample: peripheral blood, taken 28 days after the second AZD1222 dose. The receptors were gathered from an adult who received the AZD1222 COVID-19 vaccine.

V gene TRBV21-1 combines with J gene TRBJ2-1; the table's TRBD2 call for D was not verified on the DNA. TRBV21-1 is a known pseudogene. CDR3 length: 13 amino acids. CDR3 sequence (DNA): TGTGCCAGCAGCGGCGGGTCGCAACGTGAGCAGTTCTTC. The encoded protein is CASSGGSQREQFF.

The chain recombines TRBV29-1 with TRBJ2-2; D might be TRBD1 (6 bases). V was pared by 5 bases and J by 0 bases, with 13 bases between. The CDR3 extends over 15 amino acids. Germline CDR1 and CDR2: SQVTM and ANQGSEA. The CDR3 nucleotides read TGCAGCGTTTCCCGACAGGACTCGAACACCGGGGAGCTGTTTTTT. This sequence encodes CSVSRQDSNTGELFF.

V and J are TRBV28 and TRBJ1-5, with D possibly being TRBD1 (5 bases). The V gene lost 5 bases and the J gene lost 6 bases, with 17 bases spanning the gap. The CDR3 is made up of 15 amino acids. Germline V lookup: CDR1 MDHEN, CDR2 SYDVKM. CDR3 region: CASSPTGGEGQPQHF. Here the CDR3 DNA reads TGTGCCAGCAGTCCGACGGGAGGGGAGGGTCAGCCCCAGCATTTT.

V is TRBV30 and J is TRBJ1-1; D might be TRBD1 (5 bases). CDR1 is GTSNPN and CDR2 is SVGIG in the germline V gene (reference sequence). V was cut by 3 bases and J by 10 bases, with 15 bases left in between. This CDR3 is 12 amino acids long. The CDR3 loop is CAWSGQGGRAFF. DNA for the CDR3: TGTGCCTGGAGCGGCCAGGGCGGTCGAGCTTTCTTT.

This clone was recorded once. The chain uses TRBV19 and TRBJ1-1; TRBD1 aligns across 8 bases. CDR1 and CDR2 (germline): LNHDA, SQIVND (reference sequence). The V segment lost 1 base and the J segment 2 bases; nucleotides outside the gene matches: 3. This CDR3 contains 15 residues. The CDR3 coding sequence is TGTGCCAGTAGTATAGCAGGGACAGGTAACACTGAAGCTTTCTTT. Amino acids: CASSIAGTGNTEAFF. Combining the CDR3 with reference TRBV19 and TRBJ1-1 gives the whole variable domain DGGITQSPKYLFRKEGQNVTLSCEQNLNHDAMYWYRQDPGQGLRLIYYSQIVNDFQKGDIAEGYSVSREKKESFPLTVTSAQKNPTAFYLCASSIAGTGNTEAFFGQGTRLTVV.

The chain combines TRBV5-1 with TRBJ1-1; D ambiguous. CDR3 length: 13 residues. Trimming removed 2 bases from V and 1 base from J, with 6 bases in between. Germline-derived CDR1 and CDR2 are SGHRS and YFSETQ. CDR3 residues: CASSFQENTEAFF. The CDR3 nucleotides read TGCGCCAGCAGCTTCCAGGAGAACACTGAAGCTTTCTTT.

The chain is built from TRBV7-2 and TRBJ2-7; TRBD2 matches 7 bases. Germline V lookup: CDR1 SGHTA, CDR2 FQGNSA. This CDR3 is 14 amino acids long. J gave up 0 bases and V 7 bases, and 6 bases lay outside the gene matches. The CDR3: CASTQLAPSYEQYF. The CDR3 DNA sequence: TGTGCCAGCACCCAACTAGCGCCCTCCTACGAGCAGTACTTC.

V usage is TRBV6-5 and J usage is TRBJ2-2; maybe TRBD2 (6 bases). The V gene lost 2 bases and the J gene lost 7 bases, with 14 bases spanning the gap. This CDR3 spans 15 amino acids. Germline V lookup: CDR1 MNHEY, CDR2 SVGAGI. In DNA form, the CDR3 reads TGTGCCAGCAGTTACATGGGCCCGGGGGTCGGGGAGCTGTTTTTT. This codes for CASSYMGPGVGELFF.

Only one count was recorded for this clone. CDR3 loop: CASSQLPGLASEQFF. CDR3 DNA sequence: TGCGCCAGCAGCCAGCTGCCGGGACTAGCAAGTGAGCAGTTCTTC. V gene TRBV4-1 combines with J gene TRBJ2-1, with 9 positions matching TRBD2. Germline loops: CDR1 MGHRA, CDR2 YSYEKL. The CDR3 has 15 amino acids. The V segment lost 3 bases and the J segment 9 bases; nucleotides outside the gene matches: 9.

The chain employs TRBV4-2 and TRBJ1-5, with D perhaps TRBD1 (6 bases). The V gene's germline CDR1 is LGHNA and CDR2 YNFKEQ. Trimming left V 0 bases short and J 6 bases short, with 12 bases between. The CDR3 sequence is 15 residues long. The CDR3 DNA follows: TGTGCCAGCAGCCAAGAGGGCAGGGGAGGTCAGCCCCAGCATTTT. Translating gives CASSQEGRGGQPQHF.

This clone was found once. The CDR3 spells CAWSRDRGIPAAYGYTF. CDR3 in DNA: TGTGCCTGGAGCCGAGACAGGGGGATCCCCGCGGCCTATGGCTACACCTTC. The chain is built from TRBV30 and TRBJ1-2; 9 bases agree with TRBD1. With 3 bases clipped from V and 4 bases from J, the junction kept 15 bases outside the gene matches. Germline CDR1 is GTSNPN and CDR2 is SVGIG (reference sequence). This CDR3 region has 17 residues.

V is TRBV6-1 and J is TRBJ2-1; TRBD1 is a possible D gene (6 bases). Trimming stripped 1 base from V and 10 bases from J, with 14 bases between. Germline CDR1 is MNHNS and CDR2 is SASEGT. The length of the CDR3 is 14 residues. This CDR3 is CASSEGQAGREQFF. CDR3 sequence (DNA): TGTGCCAGCAGTGAAGGACAGGCGGGTAGGGAGCAGTTCTTC.

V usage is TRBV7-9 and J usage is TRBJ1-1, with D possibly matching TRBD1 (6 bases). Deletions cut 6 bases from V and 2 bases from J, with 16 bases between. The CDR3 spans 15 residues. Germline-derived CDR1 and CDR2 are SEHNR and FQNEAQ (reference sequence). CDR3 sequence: CASSQLGTPNTEAFF. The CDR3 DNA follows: TGTGCCAGCAGTCAACTCGGGACACCAAACACTGAAGCTTTCTTT.

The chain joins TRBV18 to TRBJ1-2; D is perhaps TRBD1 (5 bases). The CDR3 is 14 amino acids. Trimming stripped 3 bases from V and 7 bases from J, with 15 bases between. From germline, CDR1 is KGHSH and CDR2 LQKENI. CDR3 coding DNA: TGTGCCAGCTCACCGCTCAGGGAGATGCGTGGCTACACCTTC. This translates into CASSPLREMRGYTF.

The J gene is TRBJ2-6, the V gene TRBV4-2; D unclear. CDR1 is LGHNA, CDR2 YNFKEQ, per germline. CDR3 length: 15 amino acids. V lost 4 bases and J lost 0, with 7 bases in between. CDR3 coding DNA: TGTGCCAGCAGCCCCTTGGACTCTGGGGCCAACGTCCTGACTTTC. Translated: CASSPLDSGANVLTF.

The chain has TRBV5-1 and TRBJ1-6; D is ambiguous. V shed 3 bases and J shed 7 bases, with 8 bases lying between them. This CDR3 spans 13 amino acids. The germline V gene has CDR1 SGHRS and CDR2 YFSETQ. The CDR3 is CASSSEWNSPLHF. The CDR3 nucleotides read TGCGCCAGCAGCTCTGAGTGGAATTCACCCCTCCACTTT.

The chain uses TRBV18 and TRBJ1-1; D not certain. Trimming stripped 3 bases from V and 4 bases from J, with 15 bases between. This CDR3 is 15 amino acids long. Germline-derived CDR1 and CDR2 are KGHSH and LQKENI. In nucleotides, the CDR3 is TGTGCCAGCTCACCCGCCCGAAGTCTAGGCACTGAAGCTTTCTTT. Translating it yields CASSPARSLGTEAFF.

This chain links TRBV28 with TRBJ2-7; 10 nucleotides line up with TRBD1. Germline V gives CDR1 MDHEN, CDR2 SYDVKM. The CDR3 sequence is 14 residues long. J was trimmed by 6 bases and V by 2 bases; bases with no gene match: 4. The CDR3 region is CASSLDGQGGEQYF. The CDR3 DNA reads TGTGCCAGCAGTTTAGACGGACAGGGGGGCGAGCAGTACTTC.

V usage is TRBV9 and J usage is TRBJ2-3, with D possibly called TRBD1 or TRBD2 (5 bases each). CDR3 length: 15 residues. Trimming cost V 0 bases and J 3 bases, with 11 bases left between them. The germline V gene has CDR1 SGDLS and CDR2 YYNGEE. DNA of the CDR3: TGTGCCAGCAGCGTAGAGGGACCAGCAACAGATACGCAGTATTTT. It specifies CASSVEGPATDTQYF.

In nucleotides, the CDR3 is TGTGCCAGCAGGATAGCGGGGGGCAACACCGGGGAGCTGTTTTTT. Residues: CASRIAGGNTGELFF. The chain carries TRBV3-1 (or the pseudogene TRBV3-2) and TRBJ2-2; 10 bases are a match to TRBD2. The germline gives CDR1 LGHDT, CDR2 YNNKEL (reference sequence). The CDR3 extends over 15 amino acids. J gave up 2 bases and V 6 bases, and 3 bases lay outside the gene matches.

The CDR3 DNA sequence: TGTGCCAGCAGCCAAGCTAGCGGGAGGCCTAACAATGAGCAGTTCTTC. Translating gives CASSQASGRPNNEQFF. The chain links TRBV3-1 (or the pseudogene TRBV3-2) to TRBJ2-1; 11 bases align to TRBD2. The CDR3 runs to 16 residues. Germline trimming cut 1 base from V and 5 bases from J; bases unmatched to any gene: 4. CDR1 and CDR2 from the germline V gene are LGHDT and YNNKEL (reference sequence).

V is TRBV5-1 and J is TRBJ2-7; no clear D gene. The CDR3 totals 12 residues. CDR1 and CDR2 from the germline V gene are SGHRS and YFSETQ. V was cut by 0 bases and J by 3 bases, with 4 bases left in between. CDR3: CASSLDFYEQYF. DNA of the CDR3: TGCGCCAGCAGCTTGGACTTCTACGAGCAGTACTTC.

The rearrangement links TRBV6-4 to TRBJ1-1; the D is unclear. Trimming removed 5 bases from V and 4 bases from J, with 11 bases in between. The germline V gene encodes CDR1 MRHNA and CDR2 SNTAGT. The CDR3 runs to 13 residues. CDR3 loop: CASSYGEGTEAFF. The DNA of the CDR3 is TGTGCCAGCAGTTACGGAGAGGGCACTGAAGCTTTCTTT.

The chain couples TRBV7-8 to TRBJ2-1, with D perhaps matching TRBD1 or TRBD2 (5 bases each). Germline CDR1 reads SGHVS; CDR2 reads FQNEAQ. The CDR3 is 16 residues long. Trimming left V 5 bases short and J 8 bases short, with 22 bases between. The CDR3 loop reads CASSPRGQLDRDEQFF. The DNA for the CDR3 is TGTGCCAGCAGCCCACGGGGCCAATTAGACCGCGATGAGCAGTTCTTC.

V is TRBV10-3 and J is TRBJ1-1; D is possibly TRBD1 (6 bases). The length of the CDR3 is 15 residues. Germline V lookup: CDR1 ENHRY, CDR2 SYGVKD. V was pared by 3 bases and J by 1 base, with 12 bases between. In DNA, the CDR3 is TGTGCCATCAGTGATACAGGGCTTTGGAACACTGAAGCTTTCTTT. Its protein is CAISDTGLWNTEAFF.